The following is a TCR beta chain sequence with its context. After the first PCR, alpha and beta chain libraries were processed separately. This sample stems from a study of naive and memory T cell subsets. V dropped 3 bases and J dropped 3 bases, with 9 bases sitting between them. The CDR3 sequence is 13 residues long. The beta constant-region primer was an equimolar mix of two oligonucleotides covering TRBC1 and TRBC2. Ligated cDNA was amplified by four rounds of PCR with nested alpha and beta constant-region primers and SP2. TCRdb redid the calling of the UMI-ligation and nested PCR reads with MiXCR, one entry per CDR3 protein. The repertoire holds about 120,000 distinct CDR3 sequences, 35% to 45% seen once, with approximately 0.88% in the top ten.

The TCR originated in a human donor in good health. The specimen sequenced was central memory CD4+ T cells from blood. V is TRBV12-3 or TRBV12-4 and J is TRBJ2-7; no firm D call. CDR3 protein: CASSLALNYEQYF. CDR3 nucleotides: TGTGCCAGCAGTTTGGCGTTGAACTACGAGCAGTACTTC.